This is a list of T cell receptor beta chains from one sample in a study of cytomegalovirus exposure and HLA in healthy donors. Clones were read by immunoSEQ multiplex PCR, and TCRdb kept only the in-frame ones, dropping some. The data hold more than 95,000 clones, with over 60% observed a single time. The specimen sequenced was PBMCs. Every receptor here comes from a man between 25 and 39 years old in good health and CMV-seropositive. Both conserved end residues are part of each CDR3. A D gene is named only where the DNA matches it firmly. Clone size appears in some rows only: once, few, many, or a class for an expanded clone.

v_call: TRBV7-3; j_call: TRBJ1-3; d_call: .; clone_size: .; cdr3_length: 12; cdr3_nt: TGTGCCAGCAGCAGAAACGGCGGCACCATATATTTT; cdr3_aa: CASSRNGGTIYF
v_call: TRBV9; j_call: TRBJ2-1; d_call: TRBD2; clone_size: .; cdr3_length: 18; cdr3_nt: TGTGCCAGCAGCGCCCTCGGGACTAGCGGGAGCTCCTACAATGAGCAGTTCTTC; cdr3_aa: CASSALGTSGSSYNEQFF
v_call: TRBV10-3; j_call: TRBJ2-7; d_call: TRBD1; clone_size: .; cdr3_length: 18; cdr3_nt: TGTGCCATCAGTGGACAGGGTGGCGCATCCGCCTACAGTAGCGAGCAGTACTTC; cdr3_aa: CAISGQGGASAYSSEQYF
v_call: TRBV7-9; j_call: TRBJ2-3; d_call: TRBD2; clone_size: .; cdr3_length: 14; cdr3_nt: TGTTCCAGCAGCTATCTAGCGGGCACAGATACGCAGTATTTT; cdr3_aa: CSSSYLAGTDTQYF
v_call: TRBV7-9; j_call: TRBJ1-2; d_call: TRBD1; clone_size: .; cdr3_length: 15; cdr3_nt: TGTGCCAGCAGCTGGACAGGGGAACCGATCTATGGCTACACCTTC; cdr3_aa: CASSWTGEPIYGYTF
v_call: TRBV13; j_call: TRBJ2-7; d_call: .; clone_size: .; cdr3_length: 14; cdr3_nt: TGTGCCAGCAGCCTACAAGAGGCGCGCTCTAGGCAGTACTTC; cdr3_aa: CASSLQEARSRQYF
v_call: TRBV5-5; j_call: TRBJ2-1; d_call: .; clone_size: .; cdr3_length: 11; cdr3_nt: TGTGCCAGCAGCTTCGGGGATGAGCAGTTCTTC; cdr3_aa: CASSFGDEQFF
v_call: TRBV5-1; j_call: TRBJ1-4; d_call: .; clone_size: .; cdr3_length: 15; cdr3_nt: TGCGCCAGCAGCTTCGGGGTTGCAACTAATGAAAAACTGTTTTTT; cdr3_aa: CASSFGVATNEKLFF
v_call: TRBV7-2; j_call: TRBJ2-5; d_call: .; clone_size: once; cdr3_length: 15; cdr3_nt: TGTGCCAGCAGTACTAACCGGGAGTCATTTGGAGAGCAGTACTTC; cdr3_aa: CASSTNRESFGEQYF
v_call: TRBV28; j_call: TRBJ2-2; d_call: TRBD1; clone_size: once; cdr3_length: 19; cdr3_nt: TGTGCCAGCAGTTTGTCCGGGACAGGGGAACCCGCGAACACCGGGGAGCTGTTTTTT; cdr3_aa: CASSLSGTGEPANTGELFF
v_call: TRBV27; j_call: TRBJ1-2; d_call: .; clone_size: .; cdr3_length: 14; cdr3_nt: TGTGCCAGCAGTCGTGAGGGTTATTACTATGGCTACACCTTC; cdr3_aa: CASSREGYYYGYTF
v_call: TRBV27; j_call: TRBJ1-2; d_call: .; clone_size: .; cdr3_length: 16; cdr3_nt: TGTGCCAGCAGTAGAGGGCGGGGCCTGGATAACTATGGCTACACCTTC; cdr3_aa: CASSRGRGLDNYGYTF
v_call: TRBV27; j_call: TRBJ2-2; d_call: TRBD2; clone_size: .; cdr3_length: 17; cdr3_nt: TGTGCCAGCAGTTTAGGGGCTAGCGGGGGGAACACCGGGGAGCTGTTTTTT; cdr3_aa: CASSLGASGGNTGELFF
v_call: TRBV7-2; j_call: TRBJ1-3; d_call: TRBD1; clone_size: .; cdr3_length: 14; cdr3_nt: TGTGCCAGCAGCTTAGGACAGGGGAGAAACACCATATATTTT; cdr3_aa: CASSLGQGRNTIYF
v_call: TRBV2; j_call: TRBJ1-3; d_call: .; clone_size: .; cdr3_length: 11; cdr3_nt: TGTGCCACAGACTCTGGAAACACCATATATTTT; cdr3_aa: CATDSGNTIYF
v_call: TRBV5-4; j_call: TRBJ2-2; d_call: .; clone_size: few; cdr3_length: 13; cdr3_nt: TGTGCCAGCAGCCCAGACTTTCCCGGGGAGCTGTTTTTT; cdr3_aa: CASSPDFPGELFF
v_call: TRBV19; j_call: TRBJ1-5; d_call: .; clone_size: .; cdr3_length: 14; cdr3_nt: TGTGCCAGTAGTTACGACTATAGCAATCAGCCCCAGCATTTT; cdr3_aa: CASSYDYSNQPQHF
v_call: TRBV6-6; j_call: TRBJ1-6; d_call: .; clone_size: .; cdr3_length: 15; cdr3_nt: TGTGCCAGCAGTTACAATCAGGGGATTAATTCACCCCTCCACTTT; cdr3_aa: CASSYNQGINSPLHF
v_call: TRBV27; j_call: TRBJ2-1; d_call: .; clone_size: .; cdr3_length: 13; cdr3_nt: TGTGCCAGCAGTTTAGCGAACTACAATGAGCAGTTCTTC; cdr3_aa: CASSLANYNEQFF
v_call: TRBV7-3; j_call: TRBJ1-3; d_call: TRBD1; clone_size: once; cdr3_length: 15; cdr3_nt: TGTGCCAGCAGCCCAGGACAGGGCGCTGGAAACACCATATATTTT; cdr3_aa: CASSPGQGAGNTIYF
v_call: TRBV6-6; j_call: TRBJ2-1; d_call: TRBD2; clone_size: .; cdr3_length: 16; cdr3_nt: TGTGCCAGCAGTTATTACTCGGGAGGGTCCTACAATGAGCAGTTCTTC; cdr3_aa: CASSYYSGGSYNEQFF
v_call: TRBV9; j_call: TRBJ2-2; d_call: .; clone_size: .; cdr3_length: 16; cdr3_nt: TGTGCCAGCAGCGTAGGCGCAGGGGTGGTAACCGGGGAGCTGTTTTTT; cdr3_aa: CASSVGAGVVTGELFF
v_call: TRBV30; j_call: TRBJ1-6; d_call: .; clone_size: .; cdr3_length: 15; cdr3_nt: TGTGCCTGCCGTAGGGGTGGTATTTCGAATTCACCCCTCCACTTT; cdr3_aa: CACRRGGISNSPLHF
v_call: TRBV4-1; j_call: TRBJ2-3; d_call: TRBD2; clone_size: once; cdr3_length: 17; cdr3_nt: TGCGCCAGCAGCCCGCGAGGTCGGGAGGGCCCAGGGGATACGCAGTATTTT; cdr3_aa: CASSPRGREGPGDTQYF
v_call: TRBV6-5; j_call: TRBJ2-7; d_call: .; clone_size: .; cdr3_length: 15; cdr3_nt: TGTGCCAGCAGTTACTTACCATCGAGCTCCTACGAGCAGTACTTC; cdr3_aa: CASSYLPSSSYEQYF
v_call: TRBV7-9; j_call: TRBJ1-1; d_call: TRBD1; clone_size: .; cdr3_length: 13; cdr3_nt: TGTGCCAGCAGCCGACAGGGGCAGACTGAAGCTTTCTTT; cdr3_aa: CASSRQGQTEAFF
v_call: TRBV4-2; j_call: TRBJ2-5; d_call: TRBD2; clone_size: .; cdr3_length: 16; cdr3_nt: TGTGCCAGCAGCCGAAAGACTAGCGGGAGTGCCGAGACCCAGTACTTC; cdr3_aa: CASSRKTSGSAETQYF
v_call: TRBV2; j_call: TRBJ2-1; d_call: TRBD2; clone_size: .; cdr3_length: 14; cdr3_nt: TGTGCCAGCAGTGGCCGCGGGAGGGCATTGGAGCAGTTCTTC; cdr3_aa: CASSGRGRALEQFF
v_call: TRBV28; j_call: TRBJ1-1; d_call: .; clone_size: .; cdr3_length: 13; cdr3_nt: TGTGCCAGCAGAACGCAGGGGAACACTGAAGCTTTCTTT; cdr3_aa: CASRTQGNTEAFF
v_call: TRBV19; j_call: TRBJ1-4; d_call: TRBD1; clone_size: .; cdr3_length: 15; cdr3_nt: TGTGCCAGTAGTTCCTGGGACAGGGGAGTAGAAAAACTGTTTTTT; cdr3_aa: CASSSWDRGVEKLFF
v_call: TRBV7-3; j_call: TRBJ1-1; d_call: .; clone_size: .; cdr3_length: 16; cdr3_nt: TGTGCCAGCAGCTCAACGGGTGGAGATTTGAACACTGAAGCTTTTTTT; cdr3_aa: CASSSTGGDLNTEAFF
v_call: TRBV30; j_call: TRBJ1-4; d_call: .; clone_size: .; cdr3_length: 11; cdr3_nt: TGTGCCATCGGACAGAATGAAAAACTGTTTTTT; cdr3_aa: CAIGQNEKLFF
v_call: TRBV7-6; j_call: TRBJ1-4; d_call: TRBD1; clone_size: .; cdr3_length: 15; cdr3_nt: TGTGCCAGCAGCTTAAGCGACAGGGTGAATGAAAAACTGTTTTTT; cdr3_aa: CASSLSDRVNEKLFF
v_call: TRBV11-2; j_call: TRBJ2-5; d_call: TRBD2; clone_size: .; cdr3_length: 16; cdr3_nt: TGTGCCAGCAGCATATTCTCAGCGGGAGGATCCGAGACCCAGTACTTC; cdr3_aa: CASSIFSAGGSETQYF
v_call: TRBV13; j_call: TRBJ1-3; d_call: .; clone_size: .; cdr3_length: 15; cdr3_nt: TGTGCCAGCAGCCCGCGACACGGGATTGCGGACACCATATATTTT; cdr3_aa: CASSPRHGIADTIYF
v_call: TRBV30; j_call: TRBJ2-3; d_call: TRBD1; clone_size: .; cdr3_length: 15; cdr3_nt: TGTGCCTGGAGCGGCACAGGGGGCGGGGTGGATACGCAGTATTTT; cdr3_aa: CAWSGTGGGVDTQYF
v_call: TRBV29-1; j_call: TRBJ2-5; d_call: .; clone_size: .; cdr3_length: 12; cdr3_nt: TGCAGCGTATGGGGGCCGGGGGAGACCCAGTACTTC; cdr3_aa: CSVWGPGETQYF
v_call: TRBV7-3; j_call: TRBJ1-1; d_call: .; clone_size: .; cdr3_length: 14; cdr3_nt: TGTGCCAGCAGCTTGGGGCAGTTGAACACTGAAGCTTTCTTT; cdr3_aa: CASSLGQLNTEAFF
v_call: TRBV13; j_call: TRBJ1-2; d_call: .; clone_size: .; cdr3_length: 15; cdr3_nt: TGTGCCAGCAGCTTCGGGCGGACTTTTAACTATGGCTACACCTTC; cdr3_aa: CASSFGRTFNYGYTF
v_call: TRBV11-2; j_call: TRBJ2-7; d_call: .; clone_size: .; cdr3_length: 15; cdr3_nt: TGTGCCAGCAGCTTAGAAACAGATGTACCCTACGAGCAGTACTTC; cdr3_aa: CASSLETDVPYEQYF
v_call: TRBV4-3; j_call: TRBJ2-3; d_call: TRBD2; clone_size: .; cdr3_length: 17; cdr3_nt: TGCGCCAGCAGCCAAGACTCCCTAGCGGATGACACAGATACGCAGTATTTT; cdr3_aa: CASSQDSLADDTDTQYF
v_call: TRBV9; j_call: TRBJ2-1; d_call: .; clone_size: .; cdr3_length: 12; cdr3_nt: TGTGCCAGCAGCGTCGGGTACAATGAGCAGTTCTTC; cdr3_aa: CASSVGYNEQFF
v_call: TRBV27; j_call: TRBJ2-5; d_call: TRBD1; clone_size: .; cdr3_length: 19; cdr3_nt: TGTGCCAGCAGTTTATCCTGGAGGGGGGGACAGGGGGTAACAGAGACCCAGTACTTC; cdr3_aa: CASSLSWRGGQGVTETQYF
v_call: TRBV7-3; j_call: TRBJ2-1; d_call: TRBD2; clone_size: .; cdr3_length: 16; cdr3_nt: TGTGCCAGCAGCTTAATAGGTAGCGGGGGCTACAATGAGCAGTTCTTC; cdr3_aa: CASSLIGSGGYNEQFF
v_call: TRBV7-8; j_call: TRBJ1-5; d_call: TRBD1; clone_size: .; cdr3_length: 18; cdr3_nt: TGTGCCAGCAGCTTAGGCTTATGGGACAGGGGAAGCAATCAGCCCCAGCATTTT; cdr3_aa: CASSLGLWDRGSNQPQHF
v_call: TRBV6-4; j_call: TRBJ2-6; d_call: TRBD2; clone_size: few; cdr3_length: 16; cdr3_nt: TGTGCCAGCAGTGACCGCGGGGGAACTGGGGCCAACGGCCTGACTTTC; cdr3_aa: CASSDRGGTGANGLTF
v_call: TRBV9; j_call: TRBJ2-7; d_call: .; clone_size: .; cdr3_length: 14; cdr3_nt: TGTGCCAGCAGCGTAGGTAGCGGCTCCTACGAGCAGTACTTC; cdr3_aa: CASSVGSGSYEQYF
v_call: TRBV9; j_call: TRBJ2-5; d_call: TRBD2; clone_size: .; cdr3_length: 16; cdr3_nt: TGTGCCAGCAGCGCCGGGACTAGCGCGGGATTGGAGACCCAGTACTTC; cdr3_aa: CASSAGTSAGLETQYF
v_call: TRBV4-1; j_call: TRBJ2-1; d_call: TRBD2; clone_size: .; cdr3_length: 17; cdr3_nt: TGCGCCAGCAGCCAAGCTATTAGCGGGAAGTCCTACAATGAGCAGTTCTTC; cdr3_aa: CASSQAISGKSYNEQFF
v_call: TRBV5-8; j_call: TRBJ1-5; d_call: .; clone_size: .; cdr3_length: 13; cdr3_nt: TGTGCCAGCAGCTTAAGACAGAATCAGCCCCAGCATTTT; cdr3_aa: CASSLRQNQPQHF
v_call: TRBV7-2; j_call: TRBJ1-4; d_call: .; clone_size: .; cdr3_length: 15; cdr3_nt: TGTGCCAGCAGCTGGGGGGTCAGCCCTAATGAAAAACTGTTTTTT; cdr3_aa: CASSWGVSPNEKLFF
v_call: TRBV6-1; j_call: TRBJ2-3; d_call: .; clone_size: .; cdr3_length: 14; cdr3_nt: TGTGCCAGCAGTGACCCTAGATATGTCCTCTTGTTGGATTTT; cdr3_aa: CASSDPRYVLLLDF
v_call: TRBV6-4; j_call: TRBJ2-1; d_call: TRBD2; clone_size: few; cdr3_length: 16; cdr3_nt: TGTGCCAGCAGTGAGGCCAGCGGGAGGGCCGGAAGTGAGCAGTTCTTC; cdr3_aa: CASSEASGRAGSEQFF